This is a list of T cell receptor beta chains from one sample in a study of cytomegalovirus exposure and HLA in healthy donors. TCRdb keeps only in-frame clones here, not all; method: immunoSEQ multiplex PCR. The sample contains about 200,000 clones, 60% to 85% of which appear only once. The sequencing sample was made of PBMCs. These receptors all come from a man in his forties or fifties in good health and CMV-seronegative. Each CDR3 is given with its conserved first and last residue. The D gene is left open where the match is weak. Some rows have no size entry. The others give once, few or many, or a class for an expanded clone.

abundance	d_gene	v_gene	j_gene	CDR3nt	CDR3aa
-	TRBD2	TRBV2	TRBJ2-2	TGTGCCAGCACTAGAGGAGCGGGAGGGAACACCGGGGAGCTGTTTTTT	CASTRGAGGNTGELFF
-	TRBD1	TRBV28	TRBJ1-2	TGTGCCAGCAGCCCAACCTCCGGGACAGCCTATGGCTACACCTTC	CASSPTSGTAYGYTF
-	-	TRBV6-6	TRBJ1-5	TGTGCCAGCAGCAGGGGCGAGGGGAATCAGCCCCAGCATTTT	CASSRGEGNQPQHF
-	-	TRBV18	TRBJ2-2	TGTGCCAGCTCATCGGGACAGAACACCGGGGAGCTGTTTTTT	CASSSGQNTGELFF
-	TRBD2	TRBV6-1	TRBJ2-7	TGTGCCAGCAGTGAATGGACTAGCGGGAGTCTGTACGAGCAGTACTTC	CASSEWTSGSLYEQYF
-	TRBD1	TRBV7-9	TRBJ1-2	TGTGCCAGCAGCGGACAGGATGGCTATGGCTACACCTTC	CASSGQDGYGYTF
-	TRBD2	TRBV9	TRBJ2-1	TGTGCCAGCAGCGTAGAATCGGGACTAGCAGGGTTTAATGAGCAGTTCTTC	CASSVESGLAGFNEQFF
few	TRBD2	TRBV4-1	TRBJ2-1	TGCGCCAGCAGCAAGACTAGCGGGGGCCCCTACTACAATGAGCAGTTCTTC	CASSKTSGGPYYNEQFF
-	-	TRBV28	TRBJ2-2	TGTGCCAGCAGCAAGGCCCCCGGGACAAGATCCGGGGAGCTGTTTTTT	CASSKAPGTRSGELFF
-	TRBD1	TRBV10-3	TRBJ2-1	TGTGCCATCAGGGCCGCGACAGGGCAATCCTACAATGAGCAGTTCTTC	CAIRAATGQSYNEQFF
-	-	TRBV4-2	TRBJ2-7	TGTGCCAGCAGCCAAGAAGTCCCCTGGAGGGGCTTACTCTACGAGCAGTACTTC	CASSQEVPWRGLLYEQYF
-	TRBD1	TRBV4-1	TRBJ2-7	TGCGCCAGCAGCCCGGGACAGGGAGACCTATACGAGCAGTACTTC	CASSPGQGDLYEQYF
-	-	TRBV9	TRBJ2-5	TGTGCCAGCAGCGGGGCGGGGAAAGAGACCCAGTACTTC	CASSGAGKETQYF
-	TRBD1	TRBV13	TRBJ1-2	TGTGCCAGCAGCTTCTACAGGGGGTCCTATGGCTACACCTTC	CASSFYRGSYGYTF
-	TRBD1	TRBV27	TRBJ2-7	TGTGCCAGCAGGACAGGGGTCGAGCAGTACTTC	CASRTGVEQYF
few	-	TRBV6-5	TRBJ2-7	TGTGCCAGCAGATATGACACCCAAGCTTTCTACGAGCAGTACTTC	CASRYDTQAFYEQYF
many	TRBD1	TRBV4-1	TRBJ2-2	TGCGCCAGCAGCCTAACAGGGGGTGGGACCGGGGAGCTGTTTTTT	CASSLTGGGTGELFF
-	-	TRBV19	TRBJ2-2	TGTGCCAGTAGTATAGATTCGGGACACTACACCGGGGAGCTGTTTTTT	CASSIDSGHYTGELFF
-	-	TRBV14	TRBJ2-1	TGTGCCAGCAGCCGTTCGACAGTCGATGAGCAGTTCTTC	CASSRSTVDEQFF
-	TRBD1	TRBV5-1	TRBJ1-1	TGCGCCAGCAGCCCCTCCGGCGGACAGGGGGCCCCTGAAGCTTTCTTT	CASSPSGGQGAPEAFF
-	TRBD2	TRBV6-6	TRBJ2-5	TGTGCCAGCAGATCCCCTAGCGGCTACCAAGAGACCCAGTACTTC	CASRSPSGYQETQYF
-	-	TRBV5-6	TRBJ1-2	TGTGCCAGCAGCTTGGGGGGGCTCCATGGCTACACCTTC	CASSLGGLHGYTF
-	-	TRBV7-2	TRBJ2-7	TGTGCCAGCAGCCAAACTTCCTACGAGCAGTACTTC	CASSQTSYEQYF
-	TRBD2	TRBV7-3	TRBJ2-3	TGTGCCAGCAGCGCCCGAGGGGGACTAGCGGGAGCCACAGATACGCAGTATTTT	CASSARGGLAGATDTQYF
-	-	TRBV13	TRBJ1-2	TGTGCCAGCAGCTTTCTACAGGAGACCTACTATGGCTACACCTTC	CASSFLQETYYGYTF
-	-	TRBV7-9	TRBJ1-1	TGTGCCAGCAGCTTAGCGCAGGCCGAAGCTTTCTTT	CASSLAQAEAFF
-	-	TRBV5-4	TRBJ1-2	TGTGCCAGCAGCAGAGAGTTCCCGCGGGGCTATGGCTACACCTTC	CASSREFPRGYGYTF
few	-	TRBV9	TRBJ1-1	TGTGCCAGCAGCGTAGAGGAGTGGGGGGAAGGAATGAACACTGAAGCTTTCTTT	CASSVEEWGEGMNTEAFF
-	TRBD2	TRBV9	TRBJ2-1	TGTGCCAGCAGCGTCGAACTAGCGCGCCACAATGAGCAGTTCTTC	CASSVELARHNEQFF